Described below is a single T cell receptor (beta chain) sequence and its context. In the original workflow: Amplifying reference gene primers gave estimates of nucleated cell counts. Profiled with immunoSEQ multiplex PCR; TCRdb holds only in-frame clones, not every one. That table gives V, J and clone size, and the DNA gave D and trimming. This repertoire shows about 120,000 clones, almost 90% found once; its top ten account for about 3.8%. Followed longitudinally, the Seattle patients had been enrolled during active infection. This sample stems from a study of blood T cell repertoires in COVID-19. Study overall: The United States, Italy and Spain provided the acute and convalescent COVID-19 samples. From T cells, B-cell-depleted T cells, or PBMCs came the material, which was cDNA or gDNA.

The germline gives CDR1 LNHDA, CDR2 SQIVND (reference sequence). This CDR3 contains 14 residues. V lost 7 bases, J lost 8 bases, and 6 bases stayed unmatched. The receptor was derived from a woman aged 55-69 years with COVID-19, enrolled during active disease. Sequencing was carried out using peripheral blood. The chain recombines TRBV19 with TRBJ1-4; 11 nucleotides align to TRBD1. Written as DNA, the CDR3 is TGTGCCAGTACTCAACGGGACAGGGGGGAAAAACTGTTTTTT. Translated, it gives CASTQRDRGEKLFF.